The clone carrying this T cell receptor beta chain was observed at least ten times. The antigen is unknown. This record belongs to a study of T cells in Graves' hyperthyroidism and ophthalmopathy. Overall study results and limits: Peripheral blood also featured most of the thyroid clonotypes expanded above 0.001.

It was RNA transcripts that yielded the amplified TCR beta CDR3 regions. TCR CDR3 regions were first amplified by RT-PCR with HTBI primers. A single record per CDR3 protein comes from TCRdb applying MiXCR to the multiplex PCR reads. The top ten hold approximately 40% of the sample, which has a few hundred thousand distinct CDR3 sequences, about 17% seen once. Patients aged 18 to 65 with hyperthyroidism were newly diagnosed, with duration under 2 months. V lost 1 base, J lost 6 bases, and 9 bases lay in between. CDR1 and CDR2 (germline): MNHNS, SASEGT. This CDR3 is 13 amino acids long. The rearrangement uses TRBV6-1 and TRBJ1-1, with unresolved D. Sequenced: blood. This receptor was obtained from a man in his forties or fifties with Graves' hyperthyroidism. The CDR3 region has the DNA TGTGCCAGCAGTGAAGTTCGGATCGCTGAAGCTTTCTTT. Protein sequence: CASSEVRIAEAFF.